The 24 T cell receptor beta chains below come from one sample, sequenced in a study of T cell responses to AZD1222 COVID-19 vaccine. Clones were sequenced by immunoSEQ multiplex PCR, and TCRdb holds only the in-frame ones, with some missing. The data contain under 150,000 clones, around 90% of them seen just once; the ten biggest clones take up approximately 6%. The sample consisted of peripheral blood, taken 28 days after the second AZD1222 dose. These TCRs come from an adult who received the AZD1222 COVID-19 vaccine.

The chain links TRBV6-1 to TRBJ2-4; TRBD2 agrees at 7 bases. Unmatched junction bases numbered 13, after V lost 2 bases and J lost 3 bases. The CDR3 loop spans 18 amino acids. CDR1 and CDR2 from the germline V gene are MNHNS and SASEGT. The CDR3 DNA is TGTGCCAGCAGTGAACGGGGGGACTCGGGTGTCGTCAAAAACATTCAGTACTTC. It translates to CASSERGDSGVVKNIQYF.

The chain employs TRBV6-1 and TRBJ1-1; TRBD1 might be the D (5 bases). Per the germline V gene, CDR1 is MNHNS and CDR2 is SASEGT. The CDR3 is 14 amino acids. Trimming cost V 0 bases and J 2 bases, with 7 bases left between them. CDR3: CASSEARTNTEAFF. As DNA, the CDR3 is TGTGCCAGCAGTGAAGCCCGGACAAACACTGAAGCTTTCTTT.

In its sample, this clone was seen once. The DNA for the CDR3 is TGTGCCAGCAGGATTGTGACCTACGAGCAGTACTTC. It codes for CASRIVTYEQYF. The gene calls are TRBV2 and TRBJ2-7; D unresolved. CDR1 and CDR2 from the germline V gene are SNHLY and FYNNEI. V was clipped by 6 bases and J by 2 bases, with 8 bases between them. The CDR3 runs to 12 residues.

This sequence joins TRBV7-8 and TRBJ1-5; TRBD1 might be the D (6 bases). Germline CDR1 reads SGHVS; CDR2 reads FQNEAQ. The CDR3 consists of 16 residues. Trimming took 6 bases from V and 0 from J, leaving 15 bases between them. The CDR3 DNA reads TGTGCCAGCAGGCAATCAGGGACACCTAGCAATCAGCCCCAGCATTTT. Protein sequence: CASRQSGTPSNQPQHF.

V gene TRBV4-1 combines with J gene TRBJ1-5; possibly TRBD1 for D (5 bases). Trimming pared 1 base from V and 5 bases from J, leaving 15 bases between. CDR1 and CDR2 from the germline V gene are MGHRA and YSYEKL. The CDR3 extends over 16 amino acids. DNA of the CDR3: TGCGCCAGCAGCCAAGGGCCGCAGGGCTACGATCAGCCCCAGCATTTT. Protein product: CASSQGPQGYDQPQHF.

V usage is TRBV19 and J usage is TRBJ2-5, with TRBD2 identical over 7 bases. CDR3 length: 14 residues. The germline V gene encodes CDR1 LNHDA and CDR2 SQIVND (reference sequence). V dropped 5 bases and J dropped 7; count of bases not matched to a gene: 10. CDR3: CASSVGRPNGTQYF. The CDR3 bases are TGTGCCAGTAGTGTCGGGAGGCCGAATGGGACCCAGTACTTC.

The J gene is TRBJ2-1, the V gene TRBV24-1; 15 bases agree with TRBD2. This CDR3 is 16 amino acids long. The germline V gene encodes CDR1 KGHDR and CDR2 SFDVKD. V lost 4 bases, J lost 10 bases, and 7 bases stayed unmatched. The CDR3 bases are TGTGCCACCAGTGACCCCGGACTAGCGGGAGGGCGGGAGCAGTTCTTC. Its translation is CATSDPGLAGGREQFF.

The V gene is TRBV7-2, the J gene TRBJ2-7; D assignment may be TRBD1 or TRBD2 (5 bases each). Per the germline V gene, CDR1 is SGHTA and CDR2 is FQGNSA. Trimming pared 3 bases from V and 4 bases from J, leaving 10 bases between. This CDR3 spans 13 amino acids. CDR3 nucleotides: TGTGCCAGCAGCTTGGGACGGGTATACGAGCAGTACTTC. Protein: CASSLGRVYEQYF.

The rearrangement uses TRBV18 and TRBJ2-2; D may be TRBD1 (6 bases). This CDR3 spans 13 amino acids. CDR1 KGHSH and CDR2 LQKENI come from the germline V gene. V gave up 0 bases and J gave up 9 bases, with 8 bases separating them. Here the CDR3 reads CASSPPQGRELFF. In DNA, the CDR3 is TGTGCCAGCTCACCACCGCAGGGGAGGGAGCTGTTTTTT.

V and J are TRBV19 and TRBJ2-4, with D possibly being TRBD2 (5 bases). Trimming left V 1 base short and J 0 bases short, with 16 bases between. The germline V gene encodes CDR1 LNHDA and CDR2 SQIVND (reference sequence). CDR3 size: 18 residues. The CDR3 region has the DNA TGTGCCAGTAGTATAGGATTCAGAGGGAAAAAAGCCAAAAACATTCAGTACTTC. Its translation is CASSIGFRGKKAKNIQYF.

A word on this clone: Within the sample, other DNA sequences also encode this same CDR3. The V and J genes are TRBV5-4 and TRBJ2-1; D might be TRBD1 or TRBD2, each matching 6 bases. The ends were cut back, 4 bases at V and 1 base at J, with 12 bases in the middle. This CDR3 is 15 amino acids long. In germline, CDR1 is SGHNT, CDR2 YYREEE (reference sequence). The CDR3 loop reads CASSGTGRSYNEQFF. The CDR3 coding sequence is TGTGCCAGCAGCGGAACAGGGAGGTCCTACAATGAGCAGTTCTTC.

V and J are TRBV2 and TRBJ1-2, with D uncertain. V dropped 6 bases and J dropped 4 bases, with 3 bases sitting between them. The CDR3 extends over 10 amino acids. The germline gives CDR1 SNHLY, CDR2 FYNNEI. CDR3 sequence reads: CASRSYGYTF. CDR3 coding DNA: TGTGCCAGCAGGTCCTATGGCTACACCTTC.

The rearrangement uses TRBV19 and TRBJ1-1; D is perhaps TRBD1 (6 bases). The CDR3 sequence is 14 residues long. The V end was cut by 3 bases, the J end by 1 base, with 9 bases between. CDR1 and CDR2 from the germline V gene are LNHDA and SQIVND (reference sequence). CDR3 DNA sequence: TGTGCCAGTAGTATGGTCAGGGGGAACACTGAAGCTTTCTTT. Protein product: CASSMVRGNTEAFF.

V and J are TRBV19 and TRBJ1-1; D is unclear. Germline V CDR1 and CDR2: LNHDA, SQIVND (reference sequence). The ends were cut back, 4 bases at V and 0 bases at J, with 6 bases in the middle. This CDR3 comprises 13 residues. The CDR3, as DNA: TGTGCCAGTAGTACCATGGTGAACACTGAAGCTTTCTTT. Protein sequence: CASSTMVNTEAFF.

The chain employs TRBV2 and TRBJ1-2, with D maybe TRBD1 (5 bases). CDR3 length: 12 amino acids. V was clipped by 3 bases and J by 7 bases, with 9 bases between them. CDR1 is SNHLY, CDR2 FYNNEI, per germline. CDR3 bases: TGTGCCAGCAGTGACAGGGTGGCTGGCTACACCTTC. It codes for CASSDRVAGYTF.

This chain uses TRBV6-2 or TRBV6-3 with TRBJ2-5, with a possible D match to TRBD1 (6 bases). The germline V gene has CDR1 MNHEY and CDR2 SVGEGT. Trimming stripped 0 bases from V and 2 bases from J, with 10 bases between. The CDR3 spans 15 residues. This CDR3 reads CASSYSTGGQETQYF. The CDR3 nucleotides are TGTGCCAGCAGTTACTCGACAGGAGGACAAGAGACCCAGTACTTC.

This chain links TRBV7-2 with TRBJ1-6; 8 positions agree with TRBD1. Germline V gene sequence: CDR1 SGHTA, CDR2 FQGNSA. The CDR3 loop spans 18 amino acids. The V and J ends lost 5 bases and 1 base, in that order; junction bases with no gene match: 10. CDR3 protein: CASSRDAHRGSYNSPLHF. CDR3 DNA: TGTGCCAGCAGCCGCGATGCGCACAGGGGGTCCTATAATTCACCCCTCCACTTT. Supplemented by reference TRBV7-2 and TRBJ1-6, the full variable domain reads GAGVSQSPSNKVTEKGKDVELRCDPISGHTALYWYRQSLGQGLEFLIYFQGNSAPDKSGLPSDRFSAERTGGSVSTLTIQRTQQEDSAVYLCASSRDAHRGSYNSPLHFGNGTRLTVT.

The chain is built from TRBV5-5 and TRBJ1-5; D uncertain. V was clipped by 5 bases and J by 4 bases, with 10 bases between them. The CDR3 length is 13 residues. Germline assignment: CDR1 SGHKS and CDR2 YYEKEE (reference sequence). DNA for the CDR3: TGTGCCAGCAGGGTAGGCGGAAATCAGCCCCAGCATTTT. Protein product: CASRVGGNQPQHF.

This chain joins TRBV19 and TRBJ1-6; D might be TRBD1 (6 bases). The V gene lost 7 bases and the J gene lost 8 bases, with 15 bases spanning the gap. Germline CDR1 LNHDA, CDR2 SQIVND (reference sequence). This CDR3 is 14 amino acids long. CDR3 region: CASTTIEGDSPLHF. The CDR3, as DNA: TGTGCCAGTACCACTATAGAGGGGGATTCACCCCTCCACTTT. Complete variable domain (other parts from reference TRBV19 and TRBJ1-6): DGGITQSPKYLFRKEGQNVTLSCEQNLNHDAMYWYRQDPGQGLRLIYYSQIVNDFQKGDIAEGYSVSREKKESFPLTVTSAQKNPTAFYLCASTTIEGDSPLHFGNGTRLTVT.

V is TRBV6-2 or TRBV6-3 and J is TRBJ2-5; D unclear. With 4 bases removed from V and 5 bases from J, the gap between germline ends came to 11 bases. The CDR3 spans 13 residues. Germline CDR1 MNHEY, CDR2 SVGEGT. The CDR3 DNA follows: TGTGCCAGCAGTTTTCTCGTGGGGGAGACCCAGTACTTC. It yields the protein CASSFLVGETQYF.

The V and J genes are TRBV6-5 and TRBJ2-1; perhaps TRBD2 as D (5 bases). Germline CDR1 MNHEY, CDR2 SVGAGI. The ends were cut back, 8 bases at V and 0 bases at J, with 11 bases in the middle. This CDR3 has 14 amino acids. The CDR3, as DNA: TGTGCCAGCTTTAGCGCGAGCTCCTACAATGAGCAGTTCTTC. Translated: CASFSASSYNEQFF.

The gene calls are TRBV6-2 or TRBV6-3 and TRBJ1-2; D unclear. Looked up from germline, CDR1 is MNHEY and CDR2 is SVGEGT. The germline V and J ends were trimmed by 2 bases and 0 bases, with 7 bases remaining between them. The CDR3 sequence is 14 residues long. CDR3 protein: CASSYLQANYGYTF. The CDR3 nucleotides are TGTGCCAGCAGTTACCTCCAAGCTAACTATGGCTACACCTTC.

The rearrangement joins TRBV11-3 to TRBJ2-5; 15 nucleotides agree with TRBD2. The CDR3 has 17 amino acids. Germline trimming cut 5 bases from V and 4 bases from J; bases unmatched to any gene: 8. Germline CDR1 reads SGHNT; CDR2 reads YENEEA. The CDR3 loop reads CASSPRTSGGAGETQYF. The CDR3 bases are TGTGCCAGCAGCCCGCGGACTAGCGGGGGGGCGGGAGAGACCCAGTACTTC.

Only a few counts were recorded for this clone. Here the CDR3 DNA reads TGTGCTAGTGGACAGTGGGGCCAAAGGGGGAACACTGAAGCTTTCTTT. Residues: CASGQWGQRGNTEAFF. The J gene is TRBJ1-1, the V gene TRBV12-5; weak D call: TRBD1 (5 bases). This CDR3 region has 16 residues. CDR1 and CDR2 (germline): LGHNT, FRNRAP. Trimming took off 6 bases at V and 1 base at J, with 18 bases between the two ends.